Below, 27 T cell receptor beta chains from the same sample are listed, as sequenced in a study of graft-versus-host responses after intestinal transplantation. The authors seeded 200,000 CFSE-labeled responder cells together with 200,000 irradiated stimulator cells tagged with violet dye. Profiled with immunoSEQ multiplex PCR; TCRdb holds only in-frame clones, not every one. Of about 8,900 clones listed, under 35% were seen once; the top ten hold approximately 5%. Sequenced material: alloreactive CD8+ T cells from a mixed lymphocyte reaction culture, taken before transplantation. As for subset: CFSE-low proliferating T cells sorted from approximately six-day pre-transplant mixed lymphocyte reaction (GvH or HvG direction). The receptors stem from a human patient who was an organ donor for intestinal transplantation.

Concerning this clone: Given a much more abundant clone one base away, this may be a read error. This chain joins TRBV7-7 and TRBJ1-6; 9 nucleotides match TRBD1. Per the germline V gene, CDR1 is SSHAT and CDR2 is FNYEAQ (reference sequence). This CDR3 has 14 amino acids. With V trimmed by 4 bases and J by 9 bases, 4 bases remained unmatched. The CDR3 region is CASSSGQGGSPLHF. The CDR3 DNA sequence: TGTGCCAGCAGCTCGGGACAGGGTGGTTCACCCCTCCACTTT.

This clone was counted only a few times. This sequence joins TRBV4-1 and TRBJ1-4; D might be TRBD1 (5 bases). The CDR3 loop spans 15 amino acids. The germline V and J ends were trimmed by 1 base and 13 bases, with 19 bases remaining between them. Germline-derived CDR1 and CDR2 are MGHRA and YSYEKL. This chain's CDR3 is CASSQVRGGGDILFF. CDR3 nucleotide sequence: TGCGCCAGCAGCCAAGTAAGGGGAGGTGGAGATATACTGTTTTTT.

In its sample, this clone was seen a few times. The gene calls are TRBV7-6 and TRBJ2-5; TRBD2 agrees at 13 bases. J was trimmed by 0 bases and V by 3 bases; bases with no gene match: 13. The length of the CDR3 is 20 residues. Germline CDR1 reads SGHVS; CDR2 reads FNYEAQ. DNA of the CDR3: TGTGCCAGCAGCTTCCCCGGACTAGCGGGGGCAATCGAGTACCAAGAGACCCAGTACTTC. Translation gives CASSFPGLAGAIEYQETQYF.

With regard to this clone: The junction shows a germline mismatch at one end, possibly a read error. The rearrangement joins TRBV4-1 to TRBJ2-1; 7 positions agree with TRBD2. CDR3 length equals 18 residues. From germline, CDR1 is MGHRA and CDR2 YSYEKL. The CDR3 here is CVSSQVSPSTLGGNEQFF. CDR3 bases: TGCGTCAGCAGCCAAGTCTCCCCTTCCACACTGGGGGGGAATGAGCAGTTCTTC.

The chain uses TRBV5-1 and TRBJ2-1; 7 nucleotides match TRBD2. Trimming at V came to 0 bases and at J to 2 bases, leaving 5 bases not matched to a gene. This CDR3 comprises 16 residues. Per germline, CDR1 SGHRS and CDR2 YFSETQ. CDR3 DNA: TGCGCCAGCAGCTTGGCCGCGAGCGGGGCCTACAATGAGCAGTTCTTC. Its translation: CASSLAASGAYNEQFF.

The chain combines TRBV4-1 with TRBJ2-7; D remains ambiguous. Trimming removed 0 bases at V and 2 bases at J, with 5 bases between. Germline V gene lookup returns CDR1 MGHRA and CDR2 YSYEKL. CDR3 length: 13 amino acids. CDR3 in amino acids: CASSQDGAYEQYF. CDR3 DNA sequence: TGCGCCAGCAGCCAAGATGGGGCCTACGAGCAGTACTTC.

V usage is TRBV7-9 and J usage is TRBJ2-7; the D call may be TRBD1 or TRBD2 (6 bases each). Germline lookup yields CDR1 SEHNR and CDR2 FQNEAQ (reference sequence). This CDR3 spans 16 amino acids. The ends were cut back, 5 bases at V and 10 bases at J, with 27 bases in the middle. This CDR3 is CASSPPGAGRGSDQYF. CDR3 sequence (DNA): TGTGCCAGCAGCCCCCCAGGGGCGGGACGAGGCTCCGACCAGTACTTC.

This clone was seen a few times. This rearrangement joins TRBV19 to TRBJ1-2, with D possibly being TRBD1 (6 bases). The CDR3 runs to 18 residues. V lost 3 bases, J lost 4 bases, and 24 bases lay in between. CDR1 is LNHDA, CDR2 SQIVND, per germline (reference sequence). CDR3 sequence: CASSIRRGNRVLCYGYTF. The DNA of the CDR3 is TGTGCCAGTAGTATTCGAAGGGGAAACAGGGTGCTGTGCTATGGCTACACCTTC.

The sample holds a few counts of this clone. Other DNA sequences of this sample code for an identical CDR3. The V gene is TRBV6-4, the J gene TRBJ2-2; the D gene is possibly TRBD2 (6 bases). The germline V gene encodes CDR1 MRHNA and CDR2 SNTAGT. This CDR3 contains 11 residues. CDR3 sequence (DNA): TGTCCTTTGGGGAGGCCCGGGGAGCTGTTTTTT. Residues: CPLGRPGELFF.

In this sample, this clone turned up a few times. The J gene is TRBJ1-1, the V gene TRBV2; D gene uncertain. The CDR3 runs 13 residues. Germline V lookup: CDR1 SNHLY, CDR2 FYNNEI. V lost 5 bases and J 2 bases, leaving 9 bases between the germline ends. CDR3 in DNA: TGTGCCAGCAGTTACCCAGGAAACACTGAAGCTTTCTTT. This codes for CASSYPGNTEAFF.

This clone was seen more than once but under ten times. With a far larger clone one base away, a read error is the likely cause. The sample contains more than one DNA sequence encoding this CDR3. The chain carries TRBV4-3 and TRBJ1-5, with D uncertain. V was shortened by 0 bases and J by 1 base, with 7 bases between the two germline ends. Germline V CDR1 and CDR2: LGHNA, YSLEER. The CDR3 contains 15 residues. CDR3 protein: CASSQDRASNQPQHF. The CDR3 DNA is TGCGCCAGCAGCCAAGACCGGGCCAGCAATCAGCCCCAGCATTTT.

The CDR3 protein is CASSGAGIPNFDEQFF. The CDR3 coding sequence is TGTGCCAGCAGTGGCGCAGGGATACCCAATTTCGATGAGCAGTTCTTC. V and J are TRBV6-9 and TRBJ2-1; possibly TRBD1 for D (5 bases). CDR3 length: 16 residues. Looked up from germline, CDR1 is MNHGY and CDR2 is SVAAGI. The V gene lost 5 bases and the J gene lost 8 bases, with 22 bases spanning the gap.

The chain recombines TRBV6-5 with TRBJ1-1, with D perhaps TRBD1 (6 bases). Germline V lookup: CDR1 MNHEY, CDR2 SVGAGI. Trimming took 0 bases from V and 1 from J, leaving 9 bases between them. The CDR3 spans 15 residues. CDR3 protein: CASSYSETGNTEAFF. For the CDR3, the DNA is TGTGCCAGCAGTTACTCGGAGACAGGGAACACTGAAGCTTTCTTT.

In this sample, this clone turned up a few times. The chain combines TRBV6-1 with TRBJ1-4, with TRBD1 as a possible D gene (6 bases). Per the germline V gene, CDR1 is MNHNS and CDR2 is SASEGT. This CDR3 is built from 15 residues. Trimming took off 2 bases at V and 8 bases at J, with 15 bases between the two ends. This chain's CDR3 is CASSESGGRYEKLFF. CDR3 nucleotide sequence: TGTGCCAGCAGTGAATCCGGGGGGCGGTACGAAAAACTGTTTTTT.

The J gene is TRBJ2-2, the V gene TRBV7-6; perhaps TRBD1 as D (6 bases). V gave up 1 base and J gave up 1 base, with 13 bases separating them. Germline V gene sequence: CDR1 SGHVS, CDR2 FNYEAQ. The CDR3 contains 17 residues. The CDR3 nucleotides are TGTGCCAGCAGCTTAGAAACCTTAGGGGGGAACACCGGGGAGCTGTTTTTT. It translates to CASSLETLGGNTGELFF.

The sample holds a few counts of this clone. This chain joins TRBV7-6 and TRBJ2-3; 9 bases match TRBD2. CDR1 and CDR2 from the germline V gene are SGHVS and FNYEAQ. Unmatched junction bases numbered 10, after V lost 5 bases and J lost 4 bases. The CDR3 is 16 residues long. As DNA, the CDR3 is TGTGCCAGCAGCCACCCTAGCGGGGATGGGGCAGATACGCAGTATTTT. Amino acid sequence: CASSHPSGDGADTQYF.

V and J are TRBV13 and TRBJ2-3, with D perhaps being TRBD1 or TRBD2 (5 bases each). The V end was cut by 6 bases, the J end by 2 bases, with 18 bases between. Per the germline V gene, CDR1 is PRHDT and CDR2 is FYEKMQ (reference sequence). CDR3 length: 16 amino acids. Written as DNA, the CDR3 is TGTGCCAGCAGGGATAGTGGGGACCCCCCCACAGATACGCAGTATTTT. Its translation is CASRDSGDPPTDTQYF.

This clone was found a few times. Here the CDR3 reads CASSYTSSYNEQFF. In DNA form, the CDR3 reads TGTGCCAGCAGTTACACTAGCTCCTACAATGAGCAGTTCTTC. This chain links TRBV27 with TRBJ2-1; D is perhaps TRBD2 (5 bases). This CDR3 region has 14 residues. Looked up from germline, CDR1 is MNHEY and CDR2 is SMNVEV (reference sequence). V gave up 4 bases and J gave up 0 bases, with 7 bases separating them.

V is TRBV7-2 and J is TRBJ2-7; 7 nucleotides align to TRBD2. This CDR3 has 19 residues. V dropped 2 bases and J dropped 2; count of bases not matched to a gene: 18. The V gene's germline CDR1 is SGHTA and CDR2 FQGNSA. The chain's CDR3 is CASSLFEGLTSRSAYEQYF. CDR3 nucleotide sequence: TGTGCCAGCAGCTTATTTGAGGGACTGACTAGCCGTAGCGCCTACGAGCAGTACTTC.

This clone was observed a few times. V gene TRBV14 combines with J gene TRBJ1-3, with 8 bases matching TRBD1. CDR3 size: 21 residues. The germline gives CDR1 SGHDN, CDR2 FVKESK. The V gene end was trimmed by 4 bases and the J gene end by 2 bases; junction bases not matched to a gene: 22. CDR3 residues: CASSPDWFLGKGRGPGNTIYF. The CDR3 DNA reads as TGTGCCAGCAGCCCCGATTGGTTTCTGGGTAAAGGCAGGGGGCCTGGAAACACCATATATTTT.

The chain couples TRBV6-4 to TRBJ2-7, with 8 bases aligning to TRBD2. Germline CDR1 and CDR2: MRHNA and SNTAGT. Unmatched junction bases numbered 7, after V lost 9 bases and J lost 3 bases. This CDR3 region has 13 residues. CDR3 in amino acids: CARPWLAGYEQYF. CDR3 sequence (DNA): TGTGCCAGACCTTGGCTAGCGGGCTACGAGCAGTACTTC.

This clone turned up a few times. CDR3 amino acids: CSVAGGVAYEQYF. CDR3 nucleotide sequence: TGCAGCGTTGCCGGCGGGGTCGCCTACGAGCAGTACTTC. V usage is TRBV29-1 and J usage is TRBJ2-7, with D tentatively TRBD2 (6 bases). The germline gives CDR1 SQVTM, CDR2 ANQGSEA. The CDR3 sequence is 13 residues long. V was cut by 4 bases and J by 2 bases, with 12 bases left in between.

This sequence joins TRBV5-6 and TRBJ2-1; possible D gene TRBD2, 5 bases. CDR3 length: 14 amino acids. With 2 bases removed from V and 8 bases from J, the gap between germline ends came to 14 bases. Per germline, CDR1 SGHDT and CDR2 YYEEEE. CDR3 in amino acids: CASSLLGPWDEQFF. The CDR3 DNA is TGTGCCAGCAGCTTACTAGGCCCGTGGGATGAGCAGTTCTTC.

This clone was seen only a few times. The V call is TRBV27, the J call TRBJ2-7; no firm D call. V lost 10 bases to trimming and J lost 0 bases, with 7 bases between them. This CDR3 is 11 amino acids long. From germline, CDR1 is MNHEY and CDR2 SMNVEV (reference sequence). DNA of the CDR3: TGTGCCACGACGAGCTCCTACGAGCAGTACTTC. Residues: CATTSSYEQYF.

About this clone itself: Since a much larger clone is just one base distant, this may be a read error. The rearrangement links TRBV4-2 to TRBJ2-7, with 8 nucleotides matching TRBD2. With V trimmed by 0 bases and J by 3 bases, 10 bases remained unmatched. The CDR3 totals 17 residues. The V gene's germline CDR1 is LGHNA and CDR2 YNFKEQ. CDR3 coding DNA: TGTGCCAGCAGCCAAGAGATGACTAGCGTGAGTCTCTACGAGCAGTACTTC. It encodes CASSQEMTSVSLYEQYF.

J is TRBJ2-2 and V is TRBV2, with 10 bases lining up with TRBD2. Germline V gives CDR1 SNHLY, CDR2 FYNNEI. The junction had 13 bases not matched to a gene; V was cut back by 11 bases and J by 4 bases. This CDR3 comprises 16 residues. The CDR3 sequence: CACSNSGRSSTGELFF. CDR3 in DNA: TGTGCCTGCTCGAATAGCGGGAGGAGCTCCACCGGGGAGCTGTTTTTT. The complete variable domain, with remaining parts taken from reference TRBV2 and TRBJ2-2, reads EPEVTQTPSHQVTQMGQEVILRCVPISNHLYFYWYRQILGQKVEFLVSFYNNEISEKSEIFDDQFSVERPDGSNFTLKIRSTKLEDSAMYFCACSNSGRSSTGELFFGEGSRLTVL.

In this sample, this clone turned up a few times. The CDR3 here is CASSYDRAYEQYF. The CDR3, as DNA: TGTGCCAGCAGTTACGACAGGGCCTACGAGCAGTACTTC. The V gene is TRBV6-6, the J gene TRBJ2-7, with 7 bases identical to TRBD1. Germline lookup yields CDR1 MNHNY and CDR2 SVGAGI (reference sequence). This CDR3 region has 13 residues. J gave up 2 bases and V 2 bases, and 0 bases lay outside the gene matches.